Presented here are 25 T cell receptor beta chains from one specimen sequenced in a study of blood T cell repertoires in COVID-19. Libraries were prepared by immunoSEQ multiplex PCR; TCRdb keeps only in-frame clonotypes and omits some of them. The sample lists roughly 410,000 clones, about nine tenths occurring once. Sequenced sample: peripheral blood. The receptors stem from a woman in her 40s with COVID-19, enrolled during active disease.

This clone was counted once. V gene TRBV27 combines with J gene TRBJ2-3, with TRBD2 as a possible D gene (6 bases). CDR1 and CDR2 from the germline V gene are MNHEY and SMNVEV (reference sequence). The CDR3 length is 15 residues. Trimming removed 3 bases from V and 8 bases from J, with 18 bases in between. The CDR3 spells CASSFQAGFGSTQYF. The CDR3 nucleotides read TGTGCCAGCAGTTTTCAGGCGGGATTCGGAAGTACGCAGTATTTT.

The chain joins TRBV5-1 to TRBJ2-1, with D unresolved. Germline assignment: CDR1 SGHRS and CDR2 YFSETQ. V was cut by 0 bases and J by 2 bases, with 9 bases left in between. The CDR3 contains 15 residues. CDR3 sequence: CASSLVRRAYNEQFF. CDR3 sequence (DNA): TGCGCCAGCAGCTTGGTGAGACGGGCCTACAATGAGCAGTTCTTC.

This chain connects TRBV21-1 to TRBJ2-1; TRBD2 is taken as the D call from the table, unchecked against the DNA. TRBV21-1 corresponds to a pseudogene. The CDR3 length is 16 residues. The chain's CDR3 is CASSKAQREGRNEQFF. CDR3 DNA: TGTGCCAGCAGCAAAGCACAGCGGGAGGGCCGCAATGAGCAGTTCTTC.

The V call is TRBV5-5, the J call TRBJ1-3; D may be TRBD1 (5 bases). The CDR3 loop spans 16 amino acids. Trimming shortened V by 4 bases and J by 1 base, and 15 bases separated the two germline ends. The germline gives CDR1 SGHKS, CDR2 YYEKEE (reference sequence). Written as DNA, the CDR3 is TGTGCCAGCAGCAGGGGCATATCTGATTCTGGAAACACCATATATTTT. Translation: CASSRGISDSGNTIYF.

This clone occurred once. V is TRBV19 and J is TRBJ1-5, with 10 bases aligning to TRBD1. Germline loops: CDR1 LNHDA, CDR2 SQIVND (reference sequence). V lost 4 bases, J lost 2 bases, and 8 bases stayed unmatched. This CDR3 has 17 amino acids. Written as DNA, the CDR3 is TGTGCCAGTAGTACCAGACAGGGGGCCAGGGGCAATCAGCCCCAGCATTTT. Translating gives CASSTRQGARGNQPQHF.

Comments on this clone: Other DNA sequences in this sample translate to the same CDR3. The chain carries TRBV7-9 and TRBJ1-1; D call uncertain. The CDR3 has 14 residues. Trimming cost V 4 bases and J 1 base, with 10 bases left between them. Per germline, CDR1 SEHNR and CDR2 FQNEAQ (reference sequence). CDR3 protein: CASSSSTENTEAFF. The CDR3, as DNA: TGTGCCAGCAGCTCTAGCACCGAGAACACTGAAGCTTTCTTT.

This clone was observed a handful of times. CDR3: CAWSVGDLVETQYF. CDR3 sequence (DNA): TGTGCCTGGAGTGTAGGAGACTTGGTGGAGACCCAGTACTTC. The rearrangement links TRBV30 to TRBJ2-5; D gene uncertain. This CDR3 has 14 amino acids. V was shortened by 0 bases and J by 5 bases, with 13 bases between the two germline ends. Germline CDR1 and CDR2: GTSNPN and SVGIG (reference sequence).

This clone was counted once. An end of the junction does not agree with germline; a read error may underlie this. This sequence joins TRBV14 and TRBJ1-1, with D possibly TRBD1 on 6 matching bases. Germline CDR1 reads SGHDN; CDR2 reads FVKESK. CDR3 length equals 13 residues. CDR3 coding DNA: TGTGCCAGCAGCCAAAGGGGGGGGCTGGCCCTTTTTTTT. Protein product: CASSQRGGLALFF.

The gene calls are TRBV18 and TRBJ1-1, with 7 bases lining up with TRBD1. Losses at the gene ends were 3 bases for V and 2 bases for J; bases not matched to a gene: 6. CDR1 is KGHSH and CDR2 is LQKENI in the germline V gene. CDR3 length equals 15 residues. Written as DNA, the CDR3 is TGTGCCAGCTCACCGGGACAGACAACAAACACTGAAGCTTTCTTT. Translation: CASSPGQTTNTEAFF.

The chain links TRBV4-3 to TRBJ2-7; D is possibly TRBD1 (6 bases). CDR3 length: 17 residues. From germline, CDR1 is LGHNA and CDR2 YSLEER. V lost 1 base and J lost 2, with 18 bases in between. CDR3 amino acids: CASSQVAVTGSTYEQYF. The CDR3 DNA reads as TGCGCCAGCAGCCAAGTCGCAGTGACAGGATCGACCTACGAGCAGTACTTC.

This chain uses TRBV3-1 (or the pseudogene TRBV3-2) with TRBJ2-1; 12 positions agree with TRBD2. CDR3 size: 15 residues. With 1 base clipped from V and 6 bases from J, the junction kept 1 base outside the gene matches. CDR1 and CDR2 from the germline V gene are LGHDT and YNNKEL (reference sequence). As DNA, the CDR3 is TGTGCCAGCAGCCAAGCGACTAGCGGGGGCAATGAGCAGTTCTTC. This sequence encodes CASSQATSGGNEQFF.

The chain couples TRBV11-2 to TRBJ2-5; tentatively, D is TRBD1 (5 bases). The CDR3 runs 13 residues. CDR1 and CDR2 from the germline V gene are SGHAT and FQNNGV. V was clipped by 1 base and J by 4 bases, with 7 bases between them. The CDR3 sequence is CASSLAGAETQYF. Here the CDR3 DNA reads TGTGCCAGCAGCTTAGCTGGGGCAGAGACCCAGTACTTC.

The chain couples TRBV28 to TRBJ1-2; D is ambiguous. The germline V and J ends were trimmed by 4 bases and 8 bases, with 11 bases remaining between them. Germline CDR1 reads MDHEN; CDR2 reads SYDVKM. There are 12 residues in the CDR3. This CDR3 reads CASSSTSNGYTF. The CDR3 DNA reads TGTGCCAGCAGTTCCACTTCGAACGGCTACACCTTC.

The rearrangement links TRBV19 to TRBJ2-1, with a possible D match to TRBD1 (5 bases). The V gene's germline CDR1 is LNHDA and CDR2 SQIVND (reference sequence). This CDR3 region has 14 residues. V shed 1 base and J shed 10 bases, with 14 bases lying between them. CDR3 residues: CASSIGLTGFEQFF. The CDR3 DNA follows: TGTGCCAGTAGTATAGGCCTCACAGGCTTCGAGCAGTTCTTC.

The J gene is TRBJ1-1, the V gene TRBV15; D is possibly TRBD1 (6 bases). The CDR3 runs to 15 residues. In germline, CDR1 is LNHNV, CDR2 YYDKDF (reference sequence). Trimming stripped 1 base from V and 3 bases from J, with 12 bases between. CDR3: CATSRAVRGYTEAFF. CDR3 sequence (DNA): TGTGCCACCAGCAGAGCGGTCAGGGGATACACTGAAGCTTTCTTT.

This chain connects TRBV2 to TRBJ2-1; 11 bases fit TRBD2. With V trimmed by 2 bases and J by 0 bases, 15 bases remained unmatched. CDR1 SNHLY and CDR2 FYNNEI come from the germline V gene. The CDR3 runs 21 residues. The CDR3 DNA follows: TGTGCCAGCAGTGAATCAGGGGGCAGACTAGCGGGATCCGGCTCCTACAATGAGCAGTTCTTC. This gives the protein CASSESGGRLAGSGSYNEQFF. Full variable domain (outside the CDR3, taken from reference TRBV2 and TRBJ2-1): EPEVTQTPSHQVTQMGQEVILRCVPISNHLYFYWYRQILGQKVEFLVSFYNNEISEKSEIFDDQFSVERPDGSNFTLKIRSTKLEDSAMYFCASSESGGRLAGSGSYNEQFFGPGTRLTVL.

This chain uses TRBV29-1 with TRBJ2-1; D might be TRBD2 (7 bases). The CDR3 consists of 16 residues. Trimming left V 5 bases short and J 3 bases short, with 20 bases between. Germline CDR1 SQVTM, CDR2 ANQGSEA. The CDR3, as DNA: TGCAGCGTTACGCCCCATGGGGGGGGCCTCTACAATGAGCAGTTCTTC. This translates into CSVTPHGGGLYNEQFF.

This CDR3 is CASSHGTARSTEAFF. CDR3 nucleotide sequence: TGTGCCAGCAGCCATGGGACAGCGAGGAGCACTGAAGCTTTCTTT. The chain recombines TRBV7-9 with TRBJ1-1; 7 positions agree with TRBD1. CDR3 length: 15 residues. The germline CDR1 and CDR2 sequences are SEHNR and FQNEAQ (reference sequence). V trimming: 5 bases; J trimming: 4 bases; junction bases outside the gene matches: 10.

The CDR3 nucleotides read TGCAGCGTTGAATTCGGGGTTGTTAAGGGTGGCTACACCTTC. Translating gives CSVEFGVVKGGYTF. The chain has TRBV29-1 and TRBJ1-2; D gene ambiguous. The V and J ends lost 2 bases and 7 bases respectively, with 17 bases between them. This CDR3 is built from 14 residues. Germline V gene data show CDR1 as SQVTM and CDR2 as ANQGSEA. The whole variable domain, remainder taken from reference TRBV29-1 and TRBJ1-2, is SAVISQKPSRDICQRGTSLTIQCQVDSQVTMMFWYRQQPGQSLTLIATANQGSEATYESGFVIDKFPISRPNLTFSTLTVSNMSPEDSSIYLCSVEFGVVKGGYTFGSGTRLTVV.

V and J are TRBV19 and TRBJ2-3; D might be TRBD2 (7 bases). Germline CDR1 is LNHDA and CDR2 is SQIVND (reference sequence). Trimming stripped 3 bases from V and 5 bases from J, with 15 bases between. The CDR3 runs 15 residues. CDR3 nucleotides: TGTGCCAGTAGTATTCGGGCGGGGGCAGAAGATACGCAGTATTTT. Its translation: CASSIRAGAEDTQYF.

V is TRBV7-2 and J is TRBJ2-7; D gene ambiguous. The CDR3 has 14 residues. Germline lookup yields CDR1 SGHTA and CDR2 FQGNSA. With 1 base removed from V and 3 bases from J, the gap between germline ends came to 10 bases. The CDR3 DNA reads as TGTGCCAGCAGCTTAGGCTTTGGTAGCTACGAGCAGTACTTC. Translation gives CASSLGFGSYEQYF.

The V call is TRBV7-2, the J call TRBJ2-1; 10 bases are a match to TRBD2. V gave up 6 bases and J gave up 2 bases; unmatched junction bases: 4. This CDR3 contains 15 residues. Germline CDR1 reads SGHTA; CDR2 reads FQGNSA. The CDR3 region is CASRAGTSAYNEQFF. The CDR3 DNA follows: TGTGCCAGCAGGGCCGGGACTAGCGCCTACAATGAGCAGTTCTTC.

The chain is built from TRBV18 and TRBJ1-2, with unresolved D. Germline V lookup: CDR1 KGHSH, CDR2 LQKENI. This CDR3 region has 16 residues. V gave up 3 bases and J gave up 4 bases, with 18 bases separating them. The CDR3 DNA follows: TGTGCCAGCTCACCCGGACCCACCACCCGGGGCTATGGCTACACCTTC. This encodes CASSPGPTTRGYGYTF.

The chain employs TRBV24-1 and TRBJ2-5, with 10 bases lining up with TRBD2. Germline CDR1 and CDR2: KGHDR and SFDVKD. This CDR3 region has 18 residues. V was pared by 8 bases and J by 2 bases, with 16 bases of the junction left unmatched. DNA for the CDR3: TGTGCCACCACACAGTACAGCGGGGGGGCCTGGCGACAAGAGACCCAGTACTTC. This encodes CATTQYSGGAWRQETQYF.

The chain links TRBV27 to TRBJ1-2; D is undetermined. Germline V gene data show CDR1 as MNHEY and CDR2 as SMNVEV (reference sequence). This CDR3 spans 15 amino acids. V was trimmed by 1 base and J by 4 bases, leaving 13 bases between them. The CDR3 region is CASSLYSRAGYGYTF. CDR3 coding DNA: TGTGCCAGCAGTTTATATAGTAGGGCGGGCTATGGCTACACCTTC.